The 20 T cell receptor beta chains in this list originate from one sample, sequenced in a study of neurological immune-mediated disorders. Using its own MiXCR run on the 5' RACE reads, TCRdb lists one record per CDR3 protein. This sample has fewer than 25,000 distinct CDR3 sequences, with roughly an eighth found just once. Sequenced: PBMCs. The origin of the receptors is a woman aged 55-75 years with HTLV-1-associated myelopathy (HAM/TSP).

This clonotype occurred many times. The J gene is TRBJ2-1, the V gene TRBV5-1; tentatively, D is TRBD1 (6 bases). The CDR3 totals 14 residues. Germline assignment: CDR1 SGHRS and CDR2 YFSETQ. V dropped 2 bases and J dropped 0 bases, with 6 bases sitting between them. This CDR3 reads CASSFRGSYNEQFF. The CDR3 bases are TGCGCCAGCAGCTTCAGGGGCTCCTACAATGAGCAGTTCTTC.

This clonotype has at least ten counts. The V gene is TRBV6-1, the J gene TRBJ2-7; a weak D match, TRBD1 (6 bases). With 6 bases removed from V and 2 bases from J, the gap between germline ends came to 17 bases. This CDR3 region has 15 residues. The germline CDR1 and CDR2 sequences are MNHNS and SASEGT. CDR3 nucleotide sequence: TGTGCCAGCAGAAAAGGGGCAGGGGAGACCTACGAGCAGTACTTC. It yields the protein CASRKGAGETYEQYF.

This clonotype was counted ten times or more. This chain links TRBV7-2 with TRBJ1-5; D ambiguous. Trimming pared 2 bases from V and 5 bases from J, leaving 10 bases between. Germline CDR1 reads SGHTA; CDR2 reads FQGNSA. The CDR3 is 14 residues long. The CDR3 sequence is CASSLFPTDQPQHF. CDR3 DNA sequence: TGTGCCAGCAGCTTATTCCCTACAGATCAGCCCCAGCATTTT.

This clonotype was observed at least ten times. The rearrangement joins TRBV20-1 to TRBJ1-2; a possible D gene is TRBD1 (6 bases). Germline V gene sequence: CDR1 DFQATT, CDR2 SNEGSKA (reference sequence). This CDR3 contains 14 residues. The ends were cut back, 3 bases at V and 0 bases at J, with 11 bases in the middle. CDR3 loop: CSARRTASNYGYTF. The CDR3 DNA follows: TGCAGTGCTAGGAGGACAGCCTCTAACTATGGCTACACCTTC.

With regard to this clonotype: Compared with germline, one end of the junction differs, possibly owing to a read error. The chain couples TRBV5-1 to TRBJ2-2; D unresolved. The CDR3 is 14 residues long. Germline values: CDR1 SGHRS, CDR2 YFSETQ. CDR3 nucleotide sequence: TGCGCCAGCAGCTTCCTCGGACCTACCGAGGAGCTGTTTTTT. Its protein product is CASSFLGPTEELFF.

This clonotype was counted many times. This chain uses TRBV9 with TRBJ2-7; TRBD2 agrees at 10 bases. Per germline, CDR1 SGDLS and CDR2 YYNGEE. V lost 0 bases and J lost 4; bases outside the gene matches: 4. The CDR3 runs 15 residues. CDR3 nucleotides: TGTGCCAGCAGCGTAGGGGGACTAGCGAATTACGAGCAGTACTTC. It codes for CASSVGGLANYEQYF.

This chain connects TRBV20-1 to TRBJ2-7, with TRBD2 identical over 8 bases. V lost 0 bases to trimming and J lost 7 bases; unmatched junction nucleotides: 20. The CDR3 is 18 amino acids. Germline V lookup: CDR1 DFQATT, CDR2 SNEGSKA (reference sequence). CDR3 in amino acids: CSARDLEVAGRSPGEQYF. The CDR3 coding sequence is TGCAGTGCTAGAGATCTCGAGGTAGCGGGGCGATCCCCCGGGGAGCAGTACTTC.

This clonotype is medium-sized (0.01 to 0.1%). CDR3 coding DNA: TGTGCCATCAGGGGGGACAGAATGAACACTGAAGCTTTCTTT. This codes for CAIRGDRMNTEAFF. The chain recombines TRBV10-3 with TRBJ1-1, with 7 positions matching TRBD1. The CDR3 is made up of 14 amino acids. Looked up from germline, CDR1 is ENHRY and CDR2 is SYGVKD. V dropped 6 bases and J dropped 0; count of bases not matched to a gene: 4.

This clonotype came up many times. V and J are TRBV20-1 and TRBJ2-5; 8 bases match TRBD2. Looked up from germline, CDR1 is DFQATT and CDR2 is SNEGSKA (reference sequence). The V gene end was trimmed by 3 bases and the J gene end by 5 bases; junction bases not matched to a gene: 8. The CDR3 runs 14 residues. The CDR3 sequence is CSASPGGGRETQYF. The CDR3 region has the DNA TGCAGTGCTAGTCCGGGGGGGGGCCGGGAGACCCAGTACTTC.

There are many counts of this clonotype. The chain combines TRBV20-1 with TRBJ2-1; no clear D. Trimming removed 1 base from V and 7 bases from J, with 5 bases in between. Germline CDR1 and CDR2: DFQATT and SNEGSKA (reference sequence). This CDR3 is built from 11 residues. The CDR3 DNA is TGCAGTGCTAGAGTGCAGAATGAGCAGTTCTTC. Translation gives CSARVQNEQFF.

This clonotype was observed many times. The chain carries TRBV10-1 and TRBJ2-1, with D hard to call. The CDR3 covers 16 residues. The germline V and J ends were trimmed by 3 bases and 5 bases, with 17 bases remaining between them. CDR1 and CDR2 (germline): WNHNN, SYGVQD (reference sequence). For the CDR3, the DNA is TGCGCCAGCAGTGACGGACGCATTATCCGGGACAATGAGCAGTTCTTC. It specifies CASSDGRIIRDNEQFF.

This clonotype was seen many times. The genes are TRBV20-1 and TRBJ1-3; no firm D call. Germline CDR1 reads DFQATT; CDR2 reads SNEGSKA (reference sequence). The CDR3 is 15 amino acids. V lost 6 bases to trimming and J lost 0 bases, with 15 bases between them. In DNA, the CDR3 is TGCAGTGCCATCTCGGACCGTCGCTCTGGAAACACCATATATTTT. Its protein is CSAISDRRSGNTIYF.

This chain links TRBV19 with TRBJ1-2, with 11 nucleotides matching TRBD1. V gave up 5 bases and J gave up 7 bases; unmatched junction bases: 15. Germline CDR1 is LNHDA and CDR2 is SQIVND (reference sequence). This CDR3 comprises 17 residues. As DNA, the CDR3 is TGTGCCAGTAGTCCCACTACCGGGACAGGGGGATGGGGTGGCTACACCTTC. Amino acids: CASSPTTGTGGWGGYTF.

This clonotype was counted at least ten times. The chain joins TRBV5-4 to TRBJ1-2; the match to TRBD1 covers 8 bases. The CDR3 covers 15 residues. Germline values: CDR1 SGHNT, CDR2 YYREEE (reference sequence). Germline trimming cut 1 base from V and 0 bases from J; bases unmatched to any gene: 2. The CDR3 sequence: CASSLRTGPNYGYTF. For the CDR3, the DNA is TGTGCCAGCAGCTTGCGGACAGGGCCTAACTATGGCTACACCTTC.

The sample holds many counts of this clonotype. V usage is TRBV3-1 and J usage is TRBJ2-7; possibly TRBD1 for D (6 bases). This CDR3 comprises 17 residues. Trimming took off 4 bases at V and 3 bases at J, with 22 bases between the two ends. Germline V CDR1 and CDR2: LGHDT, YNNKEL (reference sequence). The CDR3: CASSLSPHWGRNYEQYF. DNA for the CDR3: TGTGCCAGCAGCCTATCCCCTCATTGGGGGCGAAACTACGAGCAGTACTTC.

This clonotype has at least ten counts. The chain employs TRBV3-1 and TRBJ2-1; D may be TRBD1 (5 bases). Germline V gene lookup returns CDR1 LGHDT and CDR2 YNNKEL (reference sequence). V was trimmed by 0 bases and J by 5 bases, leaving 17 bases between them. This CDR3 has 17 amino acids. DNA for the CDR3: TGTGCCAGCAGCCAAGATCAAGGGCAGGGAATCCACAATGAGCAGTTCTTC. This codes for CASSQDQGQGIHNEQFF.

This clonotype occurred many times. This may come from a read error, since a much larger clone is one base off. The J gene is TRBJ1-1, the V gene TRBV7-9, with D possibly matching TRBD1 (6 bases). Germline lookup yields CDR1 SEHNR and CDR2 FQNEAQ (reference sequence). The CDR3 runs 15 residues. Trimming removed 8 bases at V and 0 bases at J, with 16 bases between. In DNA form, the CDR3 reads TGTGCCAGCGGCCCGGGGGCCCTTCTGAACACTGAAGCTTTCTTT. Protein: CASGPGALLNTEAFF.

The table lists this clonotype with many counts. CDR3 sequence: CSARGPGTGAIEAFF. CDR3 DNA: TGCAGTGCTAGAGGTCCCGGGACAGGGGCTATTGAAGCTTTCTTT. This chain uses TRBV20-1 with TRBJ1-1, with TRBD1 identical over 10 bases. V lost 1 base to trimming and J lost 7 bases; unmatched junction nucleotides: 9. The CDR3 is 15 amino acids. Germline assignment: CDR1 DFQATT and CDR2 SNEGSKA (reference sequence).

This clonotype was found many times. The DNA for the CDR3 is TGTGCCAGCAGTTATCGGGGCCATGGGCAGCCCCAGCATTTT. This gives the protein CASSYRGHGQPQHF. The J gene is TRBJ1-5, the V gene TRBV6-2 or TRBV6-3; TRBD1 is a possible D gene (5 bases). Trimming removed 3 bases at V and 7 bases at J, with 13 bases between. CDR1 and CDR2 (germline): MNHEY, SVGEGT. The CDR3 spans 14 residues.

There are many counts of this clonotype. This rearrangement joins TRBV7-9 to TRBJ2-2; possibly TRBD1 for D (6 bases). Germline CDR1 is SEHNR and CDR2 is FQNEAQ (reference sequence). Deletions cut 10 bases from V and 4 bases from J, with 19 bases between. This CDR3 spans 15 amino acids. Here the CDR3 reads CATIQGQSSTGELFF. CDR3 sequence (DNA): TGTGCCACCATACAGGGTCAGAGTAGCACCGGGGAGCTGTTTTTT.